This entry concerns a single T cell receptor beta chain. This record comes from a study of cytomegalovirus exposure and HLA in healthy donors. The CDR3 is made up of 16 amino acids. The germline gives CDR1 MNHEY, CDR2 SMNVEV (reference sequence). J was trimmed by 5 bases and V by 1 base; bases with no gene match: 2. The PCR made use of 60 Vbeta and 13 Jbeta primers. Profiling relied on immunoSEQ multiplex PCR, and the TCRdb table lists in-frame clones only, not all of them. Seen here are roughly 120,000 clones, about 80% observed once, and the top ten hold around 0.92%. V is TRBV27 and J is TRBJ2-1; 13 nucleotides agree with TRBD2. The receptor comes from a human donor in good health. Source material: PBMCs. CDR3 DNA sequence: TGTGCCAGCAGTTTATTGGGGACTAGCGGGGACAATGAGCAGTTCTTC. As protein: CASSLLGTSGDNEQFF.